The clone carrying this T cell receptor beta chain was observed once. Germline V lookup: CDR1 LNHNV, CDR2 YYDKDF (reference sequence). Trimming at V came to 4 bases and at J to 2 bases, leaving 18 bases not matched to a gene. This CDR3 is 20 amino acids long. This sample was taken from a study of blood T cell repertoires in COVID-19. Background on the study: Sites across the United States, Italy and Spain contributed samples from acute and convalescent COVID-19.

Original processing methods: The assay estimated nucleated cells by amplifying reference gene primers. TCRdb keeps only in-frame clones here, not all; method: immunoSEQ multiplex PCR. The V and J calls and clone size are taken from that table; D and trimming were inferred from the DNA. Among 380,000 or so clones listed, 70% to 90% were seen once. Categorization into cohorts depended on clinical history that participants reported. The sequence came from a woman in her thirties or forties with acute COVID-19. This chain links TRBV15 with TRBJ2-3, with TRBD2 matching over 10 bases. Sequenced input: PBMCs or T cells enriched from blood (not recorded which). CDR3 amino acids: CATSKTPRGASGGDTDTQYF. The CDR3 coding sequence is TGTGCCACCAGCAAAACCCCCCGGGGGGCTAGCGGGGGTGACACAGATACGCAGTATTTT.